The rows below give T cell receptor beta chains drawn from one sample of a study of blood T cell repertoires in COVID-19. Generated by immunoSEQ multiplex PCR, the TCRdb table keeps only in-frame clones and is missing some. Here the sample spans about 110,000 clones, roughly two thirds being singletons. Sequenced material: peripheral blood. These receptor sequences come from a man older than 75 with acute or convalescent COVID-19. Each CDR3 is given with its conserved first and last residue. The D gene is left open where the match is weak. Part of the rows lack a size; the others show once, few, many or a class for expanded clones.

j_call	d_call	v_call	clone_size	cdr3_aa	cdr3_nt
TRBJ2-7	.	TRBV28	few	CASKRRGSSSGEQYF	TGTGCCAGCAAACGCAGGGGCTCTTCGTCGGGGGAGCAGTACTTC
TRBJ2-7	TRBD1	TRBV7-2	.	CASSLPLTGREQYF	TGTGCCAGCAGCTTACCTTTGACAGGGCGCGAGCAGTACTTC
TRBJ2-3	TRBD2	TRBV28	few	CASSYFAGGTDTQYF	TGTGCCAGCAGCTACTTTGCGGGAGGGACAGATACGCAGTATTTT
TRBJ2-2	.	TRBV18	once	CASSPREGGELFF	TGTGCCAGCTCACCACGAGAGGGCGGGGAGCTGTTTTTT
TRBJ1-2	.	TRBV3-1/TRBV3-2	.	CASSPGISGYTF	TGTGCCAGCAGTCCAGGGATATCGGGCTACACCTTC
TRBJ2-1	TRBD2	TRBV7-2	.	CASSFTSGAYNEQFF	TGTGCCAGCAGCTTCACTAGCGGAGCCTACAATGAGCAGTTCTTC
TRBJ2-1	TRBD2	TRBV7-3	.	CASSLSGGYNEQFF	TGTGCCAGCAGTTTGAGCGGGGGTTACAATGAGCAGTTCTTC
TRBJ2-7	.	TRBV11-2	few	CASSGSGTNSYEQYF	TGTGCCAGCAGCGGGTCCGGGACAAACTCCTACGAGCAGTACTTC
TRBJ1-2	.	TRBV29-1	.	CSVETGSGGYTF	TGCAGCGTTGAAACAGGGTCGGGTGGCTACACCTTC
TRBJ2-1	.	TRBV27	.	CASSPYGNEQFF	TGTGCCAGCAGTCCCTATGGCAATGAGCAGTTCTTC
TRBJ1-5	TRBD1	TRBV6-5	.	CASTFQGGNQPQHF	TGTGCCAGCACTTTTCAGGGGGGCAATCAGCCCCAGCATTTT
TRBJ1-5	TRBD1	TRBV19	.	CATSLAGGNQPQHF	TGTGCCACCAGTCTGGCAGGGGGGAATCAGCCCCAGCATTTT
TRBJ1-5	.	TRBV14	.	CASSQDQSQPQHF	TGTGCCAGCAGCCAAGATCAGTCTCAGCCCCAGCATTTT
TRBJ1-2	TRBD1	TRBV2	.	CASSFGQDYGYTF	TGTGCCAGCAGTTTTGGACAGGACTATGGCTACACCTTC
TRBJ1-4	.	TRBV6-2/TRBV6-3	.	CASSFGATNEKLFF	TGTGCCAGCAGTTTCGGAGCAACTAATGAAAAACTGTTTTTT
TRBJ2-1	TRBD2	TRBV11-2	many	CASRTSGRSYNEQFF	TGTGCCAGCAGGACGAGCGGGAGATCCTACAATGAGCAGTTCTTC
TRBJ2-7	.	TRBV28	once	CASRLTGSLEQYF	TGTGCCAGCAGATTAACAGGGTCCCTGGAGCAGTACTTC
TRBJ2-3	TRBD2	TRBV5-6	.	CASSLPGLAGIDTQYF	TGTGCCAGCAGCTTGCCCGGACTAGCGGGAATAGATACGCAGTATTTT
TRBJ1-6	.	TRBV28	.	CASSSFNSPLHF	TGTGCCAGCAGTTCCTTCAATTCACCCCTCCACTTT
TRBJ1-4	.	TRBV4-3	few	CASSRYTEADEKLFF	TGCGCCAGCAGCCGGTACACGGAGGCTGATGAAAAACTGTTTTTT
TRBJ1-1	.	TRBV6-2/TRBV6-3	.	CASSYPSGGVGTEAFF	TGTGCCAGCAGTTACCCCTCGGGAGGGGTGGGCACTGAAGCTTTCTTT
TRBJ2-1	TRBD1	TRBV19	.	CASSINRGYNEQFF	TGTGCCAGTAGTATTAACAGGGGGTACAATGAGCAGTTCTTC
TRBJ1-1	TRBD1	TRBV27	.	CATQRTGGLVTEAFF	TGTGCCACCCAGAGGACAGGGGGCCTCGTAACTGAAGCTTTCTTT
TRBJ2-2	TRBD2	TRBV28	.	CASSLVGTSGTGELFF	TGTGCCAGCAGTTTAGTAGGGACTAGCGGGACCGGGGAGCTGTTTTTT
TRBJ2-5	.	TRBV6-4	.	CASSFELGETQYF	TGTGCCAGCAGTTTCGAGCTTGGAGAGACCCAGTACTTC
TRBJ2-2	.	TRBV15	many	CATSRDPLTGELFF	TGTGCCACCAGCAGAGATCCTCTCACCGGGGAGCTGTTTTTT
TRBJ2-7	TRBD2	TRBV14	.	CASSPLAGLDEQYF	TGTGCCAGCAGCCCACTAGCGGGATTAGACGAGCAGTACTTC
TRBJ2-7	.	TRBV28	.	CASRLIAASYEQYF	TGTGCCAGCCGGCTGATAGCGGCCTCCTACGAGCAGTACTTC
TRBJ2-3	.	TRBV7-8	.	CASSLTELTDTQYF	TGTGCCAGCAGTTTGACAGAACTCACAGATACGCAGTATTTT